This TCR beta chain comes out of a study of blood T cell repertoires in COVID-19. Overall study: Donors in the United States, Italy and Spain gave samples during acute or convalescent COVID-19.

Original data processing: The authors estimated nucleated cell counts from reference gene primer amplification. Clones were read by immunoSEQ multiplex PCR, and TCRdb kept only the in-frame ones, dropping some. D and trimming were read from the DNA, whereas the V and J calls and clone size are those reported in that table. Here the sample spans roughly 40,000 clones, 80% to 90% being singletons. The receptor was isolated from a man aged 25-45 years with active or convalescent COVID-19. Sequenced: peripheral blood.

The CDR3 sequence: CASSLTGIYEQYF. The CDR3 bases are TGTGCCAGTAGTCTGACAGGGATCTACGAGCAGTACTTC. The genes are TRBV19 and TRBJ2-7, with 7 bases identical to TRBD1. The V and J ends lost 5 bases and 3 bases, in that order; junction bases with no gene match: 4. Germline lookup yields CDR1 LNHDA and CDR2 SQIVND (reference sequence). CDR3 length equals 13 residues.